Shown below are 9 T cell receptor beta chains from a single sample sequenced in a study of CD8+ T cells in alopecia areata. Treatment indicated: oral pan-JAK inhibitor, 5-10 mg twice daily. cDNA prepared by RNA extraction and subsequent reverse transcription served as the template for sequencing. Data came from immunoSEQ multiplex PCR; TCRdb stores just in-frame clones and leaves some out. The table has a few hundred thousand clones, roughly 56% seen once. The input for sequencing was CD4+ T cells sorted from blood, taken at week 4, from a patient treated with tofacitinib. These receptors all come from a human donor with alopecia areata.

V usage is TRBV5-1 and J usage is TRBJ2-1; weak D call: TRBD2 (6 bases). CDR3 length equals 11 residues. Germline V gene data show CDR1 as SGHRS and CDR2 as YFSETQ. Trimming left V 4 bases short and J 8 bases short, with 7 bases between. This chain's CDR3 is CASSRGDEQFF. CDR3 nucleotide sequence: TGCGCCAGCAGCCGCGGGGATGAGCAGTTCTTC. Full variable domain (missing parts from reference TRBV5-1 and TRBJ2-1): KAGVTQTPRYLIKTRGQQVTLSCSPISGHRSVSWYQQTPGQGLQFLFEYFSETQRNKGNFPGRFSGRQFSNSRSEMNVSTLELGDSALYLCASSRGDEQFFGPGTRLTVL.

V gene TRBV9 combines with J gene TRBJ2-6; either TRBD1 or TRBD2 may supply D (5 bases each). V was trimmed by 2 bases and J by 3 bases, leaving 9 bases between them. Germline loops: CDR1 SGDLS, CDR2 YYNGEE. The length of the CDR3 is 15 residues. Here the CDR3 reads CASSVMGDGANVLTF. In nucleotides, the CDR3 is TGTGCCAGCAGCGTCATGGGGGATGGGGCCAACGTCCTGACTTTC.

The genes are TRBV29-1 and TRBJ2-5; D ambiguous. The CDR3 spans 12 residues. The germline gives CDR1 SQVTM, CDR2 ANQGSEA. The V gene lost 5 bases and the J gene lost 4 bases, with 11 bases spanning the gap. This CDR3 is CSVSTMGETQYF. CDR3 coding DNA: TGCAGCGTTTCGACAATGGGAGAGACCCAGTACTTC. The entire variable domain, with the rest obtained from reference TRBV29-1 and TRBJ2-5, is as follows: SAVISQKPSRDICQRGTSLTIQCQVDSQVTMMFWYRQQPGQSLTLIATANQGSEATYESGFVIDKFPISRPNLTFSTLTVSNMSPEDSSIYLCSVSTMGETQYFGPGTRLLVL.

Remarks on this clone: In the same sample, other DNA sequences code for this CDR3. The chain is built from TRBV30 and TRBJ2-3; D gene ambiguous. The CDR3 runs 11 residues. Looked up from germline, CDR1 is GTSNPN and CDR2 is SVGIG (reference sequence). V was cut by 1 base and J by 6 bases, with 5 bases left in between. The DNA for the CDR3 is TGTGCCTGGAGTGGCGCGGATACGCAGTATTTT. Protein sequence: CAWSGADTQYF.

This clone has only a few counts. The chain has TRBV6-5 and TRBJ2-1, with D perhaps given as TRBD1 or TRBD2 (6 bases each). Germline V lookup: CDR1 MNHEY, CDR2 SVGAGI. The CDR3 is made up of 15 amino acids. V lost 6 bases and J lost 8, with 20 bases in between. The DNA for the CDR3 is TGTGCCAGCAGCCGACGTGCCGGGGGCGGGGATGAGCAGTTCTTC. Translation gives CASSRRAGGGDEQFF.

About this clone: One junction end disagrees with the germline gene, perhaps due to a read error. The chain's CDR3 is CAWETTNPGELFF. Here the CDR3 DNA reads TGTGCCTGGGAAACGACGAACCCCGGGGAGCTGTTTTTT. This chain links TRBV30 with TRBJ2-2; D unresolved. Germline V gene lookup returns CDR1 GTSNPN and CDR2 SVGIG (reference sequence). The CDR3 has 13 amino acids. The full variable domain, completed using reference TRBV30 and TRBJ2-2, is SQTIHQWPATLVQPVGSPLSLECTVEGTSNPNLYWYRQAAGRGLQLLFYSVGIGQISSEVPQNLSASRPQDRQFILSSKKLLLSDSGFYLCAWETTNPGELFFGEGSRLTVL.

Comment on this clone: This sample also contains other DNA sequences that code for the same CDR3. This chain joins TRBV30 and TRBJ1-6, with D uncertain. Trimming removed 0 bases from V and 8 bases from J, with 2 bases in between. This CDR3 spans 11 amino acids. Germline values: CDR1 GTSNPN, CDR2 SVGIG (reference sequence). The CDR3 bases are TGTGCCTGGAGTGTAGATTCACCCCTCCACTTT. Translated, it gives CAWSVDSPLHF. Together with reference TRBV30 and TRBJ1-6, the CDR3 gives the full variable domain: SQTIHQWPATLVQPVGSPLSLECTVEGTSNPNLYWYRQAAGRGLQLLFYSVGIGQISSEVPQNLSASRPQDRQFILSSKKLLLSDSGFYLCAWSVDSPLHFGNGTRLTVT.

This clone has more than one count but fewer than ten. The chain uses TRBV30 and TRBJ1-2; D gene ambiguous. Germline V gives CDR1 GTSNPN, CDR2 SVGIG (reference sequence). V lost 5 bases to trimming and J lost 5 bases, with 15 bases between them. CDR3 size: 13 residues. CDR3 protein: CAWCPNVGYGYTF. CDR3 nucleotide sequence: TGTGCCTGGTGCCCAAACGTGGGGTATGGCTACACCTTC. Full variable domain (missing parts from reference TRBV30 and TRBJ1-2): SQTIHQWPATLVQPVGSPLSLECTVEGTSNPNLYWYRQAAGRGLQLLFYSVGIGQISSEVPQNLSASRPQDRQFILSSKKLLLSDSGFYLCAWCPNVGYGYTFGSGTRLTVV.

This clone was detected only a few times. The genes are TRBV29-1 and TRBJ1-1; D might be TRBD1 (5 bases). This CDR3 has 14 amino acids. V was shortened by 4 bases and J by 4 bases, with 16 bases between the two germline ends. Germline V CDR1 and CDR2: SQVTM, ANQGSEA. Written as DNA, the CDR3 is TGCAGCGTTGTAGGAAAGGAGGGGCTCACTGAAGCTTTCTTT. Protein sequence: CSVVGKEGLTEAFF.